This T cell receptor beta chain is drawn from a study of T cells in lung cancer brain metastases. This CDR3 spans 16 amino acids. Germline V gene lookup returns CDR1 SGHAT and CDR2 FQNNGV. Between the trimmed V and J ends, which lost 0 bases and 0 bases, there was a span of 11 bases. Method: immunoSEQ multiplex PCR; TCRdb's copy keeps in-frame clones and lacks some. The sample has approximately 5,000 clones; approximately 85% are singletons. For this clone: Antigen specificity is unknown.

Findings of the study overall: Most clones were lesion-specific, with limited overlap between paired lesions (mean Morisita index approximately 0.24).

The sequence came from a man in his fifties with non-small cell lung cancer. Sequencing was carried out using tumor tissue from the primary lung tumor. The chain uses TRBV11-2 and TRBJ1-2; the D is unclear. The CDR3 here is CASSLEGGSTNYGYTF. The CDR3 region has the DNA TGTGCCAGCAGCTTAGAGGGAGGGTCAACTAACTATGGCTACACCTTC.